This T cell receptor (beta chain) was retrieved from a study of T cell changes during pregnancy in multiple sclerosis. CDR1 is LNHDA and CDR2 is SQIVND in the germline V gene (reference sequence). Trimming took off 1 base at V and 1 base at J, with 7 bases between the two ends. CDR3 length equals 14 residues. Clones were sequenced by immunoSEQ multiplex PCR, and TCRdb holds only the in-frame ones, with some missing. The sample includes roughly 90,000 clones, less than 95% of them seen just once. This sample comprised peripheral blood, obtained in the first trimester of pregnancy. This receptor was obtained from a female donor in good health, enrolled as a control in a pregnancy study. This chain uses TRBV19 with TRBJ1-1; D is uncertain. CDR3 sequence reads: CASSIGTANTEAFF. CDR3 in DNA: TGTGCCAGTAGTATAGGAACAGCGAACACTGAAGCTTTCTTT.